Listed below are T cell receptor beta chains from one sample, sequenced in a study of blood T cell repertoires in COVID-19. The table came from immunoSEQ multiplex PCR; TCRdb's copy has only in-frame clones and leaves some out. The sample lists fewer than 200,000 clones, about 85% occurring once. Sample: peripheral blood. These receptors were collected from a woman between 50 and 59 years old with COVID-19, enrolled during active disease. CDR3s include the opening cysteine and the closing phenylalanine or tryptophan. Each record gives: J gene, V gene, CDR3 protein.

J: TRBJ1-1
V: TRBV6-6
CDR3: CASRTQGNTEAFF

J: TRBJ2-7
V: TRBV13
CDR3: CASSLTMSSYEQYF

J: TRBJ1-3
V: TRBV19
CDR3: CASREQGDGNTIYF

J: TRBJ1-6
V: TRBV9
CDR3: CASSPQGADNSPLHF

J: TRBJ2-2
V: TRBV7-3
CDR3: CASSLQGNTGELFF

J: TRBJ2-3
V: TRBV4-1
CDR3: CASSQAWGQGGIDTQYF

J: TRBJ2-5
V: TRBV2
CDR3: CASSAAGGYETQYF

J: TRBJ2-7
V: TRBV27
CDR3: CASSLLGQGFSYEQYF

J: TRBJ2-2
V: TRBV28
CDR3: CASSQIRGSVGELFF

J: TRBJ2-1
V: TRBV6-5
CDR3: CASSYSGGADNEQFF

J: TRBJ1-1
V: TRBV18
CDR3: CASSPRETVNTEAFF

J: TRBJ2-7
V: TRBV18
CDR3: CASSPPEGTGGGEQYF

J: TRBJ2-5
V: TRBV5-4
CDR3: CASSLGGTSGSTKETQYF

J: TRBJ1-6
V: TRBV7-2
CDR3: CASSSQTGALHF

J: TRBJ2-5
V: TRBV25-1
CDR3: CASSEWRAGVRETQYF

J: TRBJ1-2
V: TRBV19
CDR3: CASKDRAINYGYTF

J: TRBJ2-4
V: TRBV19
CDR3: CAAGRGDIQYF

J: TRBJ2-7
V: TRBV18
CDR3: CASSPSQRSEQYF

J: TRBJ1-2
V: TRBV29-1
CDR3: CSVEIMAVNYGYTF

J: TRBJ1-2
V: TRBV28
CDR3: CASIPGQPNYGYTF

J: TRBJ1-6
V: TRBV11-2
CDR3: CASSSGTTYNSPLHF

J: TRBJ2-1
V: TRBV24-1
CDR3: CATSDSGDRANEQFF

J: TRBJ1-2
V: TRBV6-5
CDR3: CASSYPGQGAGGYTF

J: TRBJ2-1
V: TRBV27
CDR3: CASSLQGIYNEQFF

J: TRBJ1-5
V: TRBV19
CDR3: CASSDAVRVNNQPQHF

J: TRBJ1-4
V: TRBV19
CDR3: CASSTLVEANEKLFF

J: TRBJ2-7
V: TRBV2
CDR3: CASSTRGSAYEQYF

J: TRBJ2-1
V: TRBV6-1
CDR3: CASSDRGRLGQFF

J: TRBJ2-4
V: TRBV18
CDR3: CASSPATGNDIQYF

J: TRBJ1-2
V: TRBV30
CDR3: CAWSVRDRGLHYGYTF

J: TRBJ1-2
V: TRBV12-3/TRBV12-4
CDR3: CASSLSRDGYTF

J: TRBJ2-1
V: TRBV2
CDR3: CASSYGRLNEQFF

J: TRBJ1-1
V: TRBV7-9
CDR3: CASSLLPSGFTEAFF

J: TRBJ1-4
V: TRBV6-2/TRBV6-3
CDR3: CASSFDWREKLFF

J: TRBJ2-5
V: TRBV28
CDR3: CASSFGTGNQETQYF

J: TRBJ1-1
V: TRBV24-1
CDR3: CATRSGVKNTEAFF

J: TRBJ1-6
V: TRBV18
CDR3: CASSPWDSLNSPLHF

J: TRBJ1-4
V: TRBV6-5
CDR3: CASTQGDREKLFF

J: TRBJ1-1
V: TRBV19
CDR3: CASSLYRGQGTEAFF

J: TRBJ2-3
V: TRBV4-1
CDR3: CASSHAGGPDTQYF

J: TRBJ2-7
V: TRBV5-1
CDR3: CASSFLAGGTYEQYF